The 21 T cell receptor beta chains listed next were all sequenced from one sample in a study of shared clonotypes between healthy human individuals. Assay: immunoSEQ multiplex PCR; the TCRdb copy retains only in-frame clones and omits some. The table records roughly 120,000 clones, more than 65% of them present only once. Sequences were obtained from memory CD8+ T cells sorted from blood. The sample's subset: CD45RO+ cells pooled with CCR7-negative TemRA cells. Every receptor here comes from a woman aged 25 to 39 in good health.

Turning to this clone: Other DNA sequences in this sample translate to the same CDR3. The chain recombines TRBV19 with TRBJ1-5; unclear D gene. The CDR3 covers 14 residues. Germline lookup yields CDR1 LNHDA and CDR2 SQIVND (reference sequence). Trimming removed 5 bases at V and 0 bases at J, with 8 bases between. The CDR3, as DNA: TGTGCCAGTAGTCGGCAGAATAGCAATCAGCCCCAGCATTTT. It codes for CASSRQNSNQPQHF.

The V call is TRBV6-6, the J call TRBJ2-2; 7 nucleotides agree with TRBD1. CDR3 length equals 14 residues. Losses at the gene ends were 7 bases for V and 3 bases for J; bases not matched to a gene: 5. Germline V gene lookup returns CDR1 MNHNY and CDR2 SVGAGI (reference sequence). The CDR3 DNA follows: TGTGCCAGCACCTACCAGGGGGACACCGGGGAGCTGTTTTTT. Translating gives CASTYQGDTGELFF.

Ten or more counts support this clone. At the DNA level, this CDR3 is encoded by other sequences in the same sample as well. The gene calls are TRBV9 and TRBJ1-1, with D unresolved. The ends were cut back, 2 bases at V and 1 base at J, with 9 bases in the middle. CDR3 length: 14 amino acids. CDR1 and CDR2 (germline): SGDLS, YYNGEE. The CDR3 loop reads CASSVSWGNTEAFF. Written as DNA, the CDR3 is TGTGCCAGCAGCGTGAGTTGGGGGAACACTGAAGCTTTCTTT.

The chain couples TRBV6-6 to TRBJ1-1; D is unresolved. CDR1 MNHNY and CDR2 SVGAGI come from the germline V gene (reference sequence). The CDR3 spans 13 residues. The germline V and J ends were trimmed by 0 bases and 8 bases, with 10 bases remaining between them. For the CDR3, the DNA is TGTGCCAGCAGTTACTCGTTCCGGGCAGAAGCTTTCTTT. Its translation: CASSYSFRAEAFF.

The rearrangement joins TRBV11-2 to TRBJ2-7; a weak D match, TRBD2 (7 bases). Germline loops: CDR1 SGHAT, CDR2 FQNNGV. CDR3 size: 15 residues. Trimming shortened V by 1 base and J by 4 bases, and 14 bases separated the two germline ends. CDR3 loop: CASSLGGGSLYEQYF. Written as DNA, the CDR3 is TGTGCCAGCAGCTTAGGGGGGGGCTCTTTGTACGAGCAGTACTTC.

This sequence joins TRBV5-6 and TRBJ1-5, with D possibly being TRBD1 (5 bases). The CDR3 runs 14 residues. Germline assignment: CDR1 SGHDT and CDR2 YYEEEE. V was shortened by 2 bases and J by 6 bases, with 12 bases between the two germline ends. The CDR3, as DNA: TGTGCCAGCAGCTTCGGCGGGGGGGTTCAGCCCCAGCATTTT. The encoded protein is CASSFGGGVQPQHF.

Only one count was recorded for this clone. The chain combines TRBV5-2 with TRBJ1-2; TRBD1, the D gene given by the table, was not confirmed from the DNA. TRBV5-2 represents a pseudogene. CDR3 length: 13 residues. The CDR3 region is CASSSGQDYGYTF. CDR3 DNA: TGTGCCAGCAGCTCCGGACAGGACTATGGCTACACCTTC.

The V call is TRBV4-2, the J call TRBJ2-7; possible D gene TRBD2, 6 bases. The CDR3 runs to 13 residues. Germline CDR1 is LGHNA and CDR2 is YNFKEQ. V lost 5 bases and J lost 9, with 17 bases in between. The CDR3, as DNA: TGTGCCAGCAGCGGACGGGAGCCTTCTGGGCAGTACTTC. Encoded protein: CASSGREPSGQYF.

The sample holds one count of this clone. This chain connects TRBV11-2 to TRBJ2-7; tentative D call: TRBD2 (6 bases). Per the germline V gene, CDR1 is SGHAT and CDR2 is FQNNGV. This CDR3 comprises 12 residues. With 3 bases removed from V and 4 bases from J, the gap between germline ends came to 7 bases. CDR3 DNA: TGTGCCAGCAGCTTCGGGGGTTACGAGCAGTACTTC. This codes for CASSFGGYEQYF.

The chain combines TRBV6-1 with TRBJ1-5; D perhaps matches TRBD1 (6 bases). The germline CDR1 and CDR2 sequences are MNHNS and SASEGT. This CDR3 comprises 15 residues. The V end was cut by 2 bases, the J end by 2 bases, with 10 bases between. The CDR3 DNA sequence: TGTGCCAGCAGTGAACGAGGGGGACGCAATCAGCCCCAGCATTTT. Translation: CASSERGGRNQPQHF.

V usage is TRBV2 and J usage is TRBJ2-7; 7 nucleotides line up with TRBD1. From germline, CDR1 is SNHLY and CDR2 FYNNEI. The CDR3 is made up of 16 amino acids. V dropped 4 bases and J dropped 3; count of bases not matched to a gene: 12. The CDR3 is CASSGSLGTANYEQYF. As DNA, the CDR3 is TGTGCCAGCAGTGGGTCTTTGGGGACAGCAAACTACGAGCAGTACTTC.

The chain is built from TRBV7-9 and TRBJ2-7; TRBD2 matches 7 bases. J was trimmed by 5 bases and V by 3 bases; bases with no gene match: 13. CDR3 size: 16 residues. The V gene's germline CDR1 is SEHNR and CDR2 FQNEAQ (reference sequence). The CDR3 region is CASSFSGGRGSDEQYF. The DNA for the CDR3 is TGTGCCAGCAGCTTTAGTGGCGGGAGAGGTAGCGACGAGCAGTACTTC.

This clone was seen at least ten times. The rearrangement uses TRBV27 and TRBJ2-7; D may be TRBD2 (5 bases). Between the trimmed V and J ends, which lost 6 bases and 0 bases, there was a span of 21 bases. The V gene's germline CDR1 is MNHEY and CDR2 SMNVEV (reference sequence). This CDR3 comprises 17 residues. CDR3 region: CASSPIRTYEGSYEQYF. The CDR3 region has the DNA TGTGCCAGCAGCCCAATACGGACGTACGAGGGCTCCTACGAGCAGTACTTC.

This chain uses TRBV27 with TRBJ2-2, with 11 bases lining up with TRBD2. V dropped 6 bases and J dropped 1; count of bases not matched to a gene: 10. The germline V gene encodes CDR1 MNHEY and CDR2 SMNVEV (reference sequence). The CDR3 contains 18 residues. CDR3 loop: CASRPPGLAALNTGELFF. The CDR3 bases are TGTGCCAGCAGACCGCCGGGACTAGCGGCCCTGAACACCGGGGAGCTGTTTTTT.

The chain combines TRBV13 with TRBJ2-1, with D uncertain. The CDR3 runs to 12 residues. The V and J ends lost 5 bases and 7 bases respectively, with 9 bases between them. CDR1 is PRHDT and CDR2 is FYEKMQ in the germline V gene (reference sequence). As DNA, the CDR3 is TGTGCCAGCAGCCCCGACTCTAATGAGCAGTTCTTC. Translation: CASSPDSNEQFF.

The J gene is TRBJ2-3, the V gene TRBV7-8; the D gene is possibly TRBD2 (6 bases). Between the trimmed V and J ends, which lost 5 bases and 3 bases, there was a span of 21 bases. The CDR3 is 17 amino acids. In germline, CDR1 is SGHVS, CDR2 FQNEAQ. The CDR3, as DNA: TGTGCCAGCAGCATTTTGGAGGGTAGCGGTTGGACAGATACGCAGTATTTT. Translating gives CASSILEGSGWTDTQYF.

As to this clone: The same CDR3 arises from other DNA sequences in this sample as well. The chain employs TRBV28 and TRBJ1-5; D is unclear. CDR3 size: 13 residues. The V and J ends lost 6 bases and 2 bases respectively, with 8 bases between them. CDR1 is MDHEN, CDR2 SYDVKM, per germline. The DNA of the CDR3 is TGTGCCAGCAGCCCCACGGGCAATCAGCCCCAGCATTTT. Protein sequence: CASSPTGNQPQHF. The full variable domain, completed using reference TRBV28 and TRBJ1-5, is DVKVTQSSRYLVKRTGEKVFLECVQDMDHENMFWYRQDPGLGLRLIYFSYDVKMKEKGDIPEGYSVSREKKERFSLILESASTNQTSMYLCASSPTGNQPQHFGDGTRLSIL.

The genes are TRBV30 and TRBJ2-7, with D unresolved. Germline V CDR1 and CDR2: GTSNPN, SVGIG (reference sequence). Trimming stripped 3 bases from V and 0 bases from J, with 15 bases between. CDR3 length: 15 amino acids. This CDR3 reads CAWSYRQTLSYEQYF. The CDR3 coding sequence is TGTGCCTGGAGCTATCGGCAGACACTCTCCTACGAGCAGTACTTC.

This chain uses TRBV18 with TRBJ2-1, with 7 bases fitting TRBD1. Trimming cost V 4 bases and J 6 bases; bases outside gene matches: 9. The germline V gene encodes CDR1 KGHSH and CDR2 LQKENI. This CDR3 contains 15 residues. CDR3 DNA sequence: TGTGCCAGCTCACTCGGGACAGTTGCACCCAATGAGCAGTTCTTC. Amino acids: CASSLGTVAPNEQFF. The variable domain in full, completed from reference TRBV18 and TRBJ2-1, reads NAGVMQNPRHLVRRRGQEARLRCSPMKGHSHVYWYRQLPEEGLKFMVYLQKENIIDESGMPKERFSAEFPKEGPSILRIQQVVRGDSAAYFCASSLGTVAPNEQFFGPGTRLTVL.

The rearrangement joins TRBV27 to TRBJ1-4; D is unclear. The germline V gene has CDR1 MNHEY and CDR2 SMNVEV (reference sequence). V gave up 6 bases and J gave up 0 bases, with 8 bases separating them. CDR3 size: 14 residues. CDR3 nucleotides: TGTGCCAGCAGCCACAGTGCAACTAATGAAAAACTGTTTTTT. This sequence encodes CASSHSATNEKLFF. The entire variable domain, with the rest obtained from reference TRBV27 and TRBJ1-4, is as follows: EAQVTQNPRYLITVTGKKLTVTCSQNMNHEYMSWYRQDPGLGLRQIYYSMNVEVTDKGDVPEGYKVSRKEKRNFPLILESPSPNQTSLYFCASSHSATNEKLFFGSGTQLSVL.

The V gene is TRBV6-1, the J gene TRBJ1-4, with 11 bases lining up with TRBD1. J gave up 5 bases and V 6 bases, and 2 bases lay outside the gene matches. The germline V gene encodes CDR1 MNHNS and CDR2 SASEGT. CDR3 length equals 14 residues. The CDR3 coding sequence is TGTGCCAGCAGGGGGACAGGGGGAAATGAAAAACTGTTTTTT. Translating gives CASRGTGGNEKLFF.